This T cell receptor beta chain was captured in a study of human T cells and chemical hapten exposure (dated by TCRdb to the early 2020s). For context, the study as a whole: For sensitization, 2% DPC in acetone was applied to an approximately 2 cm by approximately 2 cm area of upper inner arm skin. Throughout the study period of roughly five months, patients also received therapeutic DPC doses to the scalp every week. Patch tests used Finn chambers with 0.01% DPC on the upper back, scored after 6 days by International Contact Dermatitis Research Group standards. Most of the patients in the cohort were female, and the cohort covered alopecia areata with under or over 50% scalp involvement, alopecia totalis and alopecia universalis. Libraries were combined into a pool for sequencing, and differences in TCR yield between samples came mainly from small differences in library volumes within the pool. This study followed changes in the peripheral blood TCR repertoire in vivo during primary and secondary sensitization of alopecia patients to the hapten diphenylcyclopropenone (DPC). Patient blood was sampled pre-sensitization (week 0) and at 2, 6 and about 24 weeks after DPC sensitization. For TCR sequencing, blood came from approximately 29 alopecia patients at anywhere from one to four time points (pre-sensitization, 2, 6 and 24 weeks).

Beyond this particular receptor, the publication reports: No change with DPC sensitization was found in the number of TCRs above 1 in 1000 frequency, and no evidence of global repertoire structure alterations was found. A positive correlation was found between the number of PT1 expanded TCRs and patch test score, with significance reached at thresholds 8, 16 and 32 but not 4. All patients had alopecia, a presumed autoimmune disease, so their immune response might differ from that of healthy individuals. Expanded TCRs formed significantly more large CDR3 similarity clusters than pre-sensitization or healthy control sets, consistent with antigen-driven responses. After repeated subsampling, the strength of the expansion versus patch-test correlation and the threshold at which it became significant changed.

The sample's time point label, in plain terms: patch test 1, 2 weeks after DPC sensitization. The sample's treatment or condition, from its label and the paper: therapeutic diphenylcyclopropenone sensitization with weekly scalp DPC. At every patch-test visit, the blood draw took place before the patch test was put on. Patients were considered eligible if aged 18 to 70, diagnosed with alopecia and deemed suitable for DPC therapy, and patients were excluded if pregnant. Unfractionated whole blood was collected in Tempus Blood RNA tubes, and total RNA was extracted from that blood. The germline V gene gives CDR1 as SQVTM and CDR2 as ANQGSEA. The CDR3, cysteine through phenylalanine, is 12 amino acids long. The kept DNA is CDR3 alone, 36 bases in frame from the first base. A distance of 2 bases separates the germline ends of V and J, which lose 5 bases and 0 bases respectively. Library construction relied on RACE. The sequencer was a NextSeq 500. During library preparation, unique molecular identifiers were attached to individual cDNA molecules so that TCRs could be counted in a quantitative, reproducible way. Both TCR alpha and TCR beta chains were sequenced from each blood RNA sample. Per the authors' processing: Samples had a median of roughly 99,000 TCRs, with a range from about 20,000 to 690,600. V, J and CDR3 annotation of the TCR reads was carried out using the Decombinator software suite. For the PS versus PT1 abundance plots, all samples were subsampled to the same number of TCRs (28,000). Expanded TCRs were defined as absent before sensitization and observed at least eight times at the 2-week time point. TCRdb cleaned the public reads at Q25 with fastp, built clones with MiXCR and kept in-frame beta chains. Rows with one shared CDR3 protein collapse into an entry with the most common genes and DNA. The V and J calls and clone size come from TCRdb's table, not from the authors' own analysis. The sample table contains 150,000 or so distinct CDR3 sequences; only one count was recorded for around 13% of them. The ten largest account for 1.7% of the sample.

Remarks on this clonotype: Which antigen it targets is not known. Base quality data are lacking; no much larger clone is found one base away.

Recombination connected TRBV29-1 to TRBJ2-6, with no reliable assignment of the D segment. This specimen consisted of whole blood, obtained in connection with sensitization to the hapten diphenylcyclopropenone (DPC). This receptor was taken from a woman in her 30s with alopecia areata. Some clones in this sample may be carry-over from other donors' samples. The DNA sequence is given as TGCAGCGTTATCTCTGGGGCCAACGTCCTGACTTTC. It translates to CSVISGANVLTF. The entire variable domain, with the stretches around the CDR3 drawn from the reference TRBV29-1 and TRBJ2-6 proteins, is SAVISQKPSRDICQRGTSLTIQCQVDSQVTMMFWYRQQPGQSLTLIATANQGSEATYESGFVIDKFPISRPNLTFSTLTVSNMSPEDSSIYLCSVISGANVLTFGAGSRLTVL.